Presented here are 21 T cell receptor beta chains from one specimen sequenced in a study of blood T cell repertoires in COVID-19. Assay used: immunoSEQ multiplex PCR; TCRdb lists only in-frame clones, some missing. This sample has 200,000 to 300,000 clones; about four fifths occur once, and the top ten carry about 8.9%. Material: peripheral blood. The receptors were sampled from a man older than 75 with acute or convalescent COVID-19.

This chain joins TRBV6-8 and TRBJ2-3, with 8 bases aligning to TRBD2. The germline gives CDR1 MNHGY, CDR2 SAAAGT. CDR3 length: 15 amino acids. The DNA for the CDR3 is TGTCCCCGGGGGGGGGACCCAGTTATCACAGATACGCAGTATTTT. Translated, it gives CPRGGDPVITDTQYF.

The chain has TRBV30 and TRBJ1-5, with D tentatively TRBD1 (5 bases). The germline V and J ends were trimmed by 2 bases and 4 bases, with 9 bases remaining between them. CDR3 length equals 13 residues. Germline V gene lookup returns CDR1 GTSNPN and CDR2 SVGIG (reference sequence). Here the CDR3 reads CAWSMGPNQPQHF. CDR3 nucleotides: TGTGCCTGGAGTATGGGGCCAAATCAGCCCCAGCATTTT.

The chain employs TRBV5-1 and TRBJ1-1, with TRBD1 matching over 7 bases. J was trimmed by 11 bases and V by 0 bases; bases with no gene match: 10. Germline V gives CDR1 SGHRS, CDR2 YFSETQ. The CDR3 contains 14 residues. As DNA, the CDR3 is TGCGCCAGCAGCTTGGACTCGAGGGGGCGCCGGGCTTTCTTT. It is translated as CASSLDSRGRRAFF.

In this sample, this clone turned up once. The chain combines TRBV28 with TRBJ1-5; 9 bases match TRBD1. The CDR3 consists of 13 residues. V shed 7 bases and J 4 bases; nucleotides not matched to a gene: 2. Germline loops: CDR1 MDHEN, CDR2 SYDVKM. The CDR3 region is CASTGTGNQPQHF. CDR3 DNA sequence: TGTGCCAGCACGGGGACAGGGAATCAGCCCCAGCATTTT.

The gene calls are TRBV24-1 and TRBJ1-5; D is possibly TRBD1 (6 bases). The V and J ends lost 2 bases and 0 bases respectively, with 10 bases between them. The CDR3 length is 16 residues. Germline V CDR1 and CDR2: KGHDR, SFDVKD. The CDR3 is CATSDSAGDSNQPQHF. The CDR3 DNA reads TGTGCCACCAGTGATTCCGCAGGGGATAGCAATCAGCCCCAGCATTTT.

V gene TRBV6-5 combines with J gene TRBJ2-3; maybe TRBD2 (6 bases). V was pared by 6 bases and J by 5 bases, with 18 bases between. The length of the CDR3 is 15 residues. Per germline, CDR1 MNHEY and CDR2 SVGAGI. DNA for the CDR3: TGTGCCAGCAGACCACCGGGACTCGCAGTAGATACGCAGTATTTT. This sequence encodes CASRPPGLAVDTQYF.

This CDR3 is CASSELTGRDEQFF. CDR3 nucleotides: TGCGCCAGCAGTGAGTTGACAGGCAGGGATGAGCAGTTCTTC. This chain uses TRBV10-2 with TRBJ2-1; a weak D match, TRBD1 (6 bases). Trimming left V 1 base short and J 8 bases short, with 12 bases between. Germline V lookup: CDR1 WSHSY, CDR2 SAAADI. The CDR3 is 14 amino acids.

The chain recombines TRBV19 with TRBJ2-7, with 7 bases that match TRBD1. The germline V gene encodes CDR1 LNHDA and CDR2 SQIVND (reference sequence). Trimming removed 5 bases from V and 0 bases from J; junction bases left unmatched: 7. This CDR3 is built from 15 residues. CDR3 nucleotides: TGTGCCAGTAGTCAGACAGGGCGCGGCTCCTACGAGCAGTACTTC. It translates to CASSQTGRGSYEQYF.

V gene TRBV30 combines with J gene TRBJ2-7; 13 bases map to TRBD2. V was pared by 2 bases and J by 7 bases, with 14 bases of the junction left unmatched. There are 17 residues in the CDR3. CDR1 is GTSNPN, CDR2 SVGIG, per germline (reference sequence). CDR3 DNA sequence: TGTGCCTGGAGTTCGACGACTAGCGGGAGGCATCCAAGGGAGCAGTACTTC. This sequence encodes CAWSSTTSGRHPREQYF.

This chain uses TRBV3-1 (or the pseudogene TRBV3-2) with TRBJ2-5; 7 nucleotides match TRBD2. Trimming removed 8 bases from V and 7 bases from J; junction bases left unmatched: 10. This CDR3 is 13 amino acids long. Germline assignment: CDR1 LGHDT and CDR2 YNNKEL (reference sequence). DNA of the CDR3: TGTGCCAGCTCGCCTAGCGGTGCGGGGACCCAGTACTTC. Translation gives CASSPSGAGTQYF.

J is TRBJ2-5 and V is TRBV5-5, with TRBD1 matching over 8 bases. This CDR3 is built from 13 residues. Germline CDR1 is SGHKS and CDR2 is YYEKEE (reference sequence). The trim removed 0 bases at V and 12 bases at J, leaving 7 bases unmatched. Here the CDR3 reads CASSLGVQDREYF. CDR3 sequence (DNA): TGTGCCAGCAGCTTGGGAGTGCAGGACAGGGAGTACTTC.

The chain has TRBV28 and TRBJ1-1, with TRBD1 as a possible D gene (6 bases). Germline V gene sequence: CDR1 MDHEN, CDR2 SYDVKM. CDR3 length equals 14 residues. V lost 4 bases to trimming and J lost 1 base, with 10 bases between them. The CDR3 DNA is TGTGCCAGCAGTTCCCAGGGGACGAACACTGAAGCTTTCTTT. This sequence encodes CASSSQGTNTEAFF.

The V and J genes are TRBV30 and TRBJ1-2; D perhaps matches TRBD1 (6 bases). CDR1 is GTSNPN and CDR2 is SVGIG in the germline V gene (reference sequence). V was clipped by 5 bases and J by 2 bases, with 9 bases between them. The CDR3 has 12 amino acids. The CDR3 sequence: CAWLTGNYGYTF. The CDR3 DNA reads TGTGCCTGGCTTACAGGGAACTATGGCTACACCTTC.

V usage is TRBV5-6 and J usage is TRBJ2-5; D perhaps matches TRBD2 (5 bases). The germline V and J ends were trimmed by 1 base and 5 bases, with 12 bases remaining between them. Germline V gives CDR1 SGHDT, CDR2 YYEEEE. This CDR3 spans 14 amino acids. The CDR3 DNA is TGTGCCAGCAGCTTGCGGGGTCCCAGGGAGACCCAGTACTTC. Its protein product is CASSLRGPRETQYF.

The chain employs TRBV21-1 and TRBJ1-2; TRBD1 was called by the table and not checked on the DNA. TRBV21-1 is tagged as a pseudogene. This CDR3 has 15 residues. CDR3 in DNA: TGTGCCAGCAGCATCAGTGGTGTGGGGGCAGGAGGCTACACCTTC. This encodes CASSISGVGAGGYTF.

This chain uses TRBV5-6 with TRBJ2-5, with TRBD1 matching 7 bases. From germline, CDR1 is SGHDT and CDR2 YYEEEE. This CDR3 has 13 amino acids. The V gene end was trimmed by 6 bases and the J gene end by 4 bases; junction bases not matched to a gene: 6. CDR3 sequence (DNA): TGTGCCAGCATTCGACAGGGTGGAGAGACCCAGTACTTC. This codes for CASIRQGGETQYF.

The chain recombines TRBV19 with TRBJ2-3; perhaps TRBD2 as D (5 bases). Germline V CDR1 and CDR2: LNHDA, SQIVND (reference sequence). This CDR3 comprises 15 residues. Deletions cut 3 bases from V and 2 bases from J, with 12 bases between. The CDR3 region has the DNA TGTGCCAGTAGTATCAGGACTCAACACACAGATACGCAGTATTTT. Translating gives CASSIRTQHTDTQYF.

The chain recombines TRBV19 with TRBJ1-5; D might be TRBD1 (5 bases). V was clipped by 4 bases and J by 0 bases, with 10 bases between them. The germline V gene has CDR1 LNHDA and CDR2 SQIVND (reference sequence). The CDR3 totals 15 residues. CDR3 sequence reads: CASSRSRDSNQPQHF. The CDR3 region has the DNA TGTGCCAGTAGTAGGTCCAGGGATAGCAATCAGCCCCAGCATTTT.

This CDR3 is CASSSRRGLQETQYF. The CDR3 DNA follows: TGTGCCAGCAGCTCAAGGAGGGGGCTCCAAGAGACCCAGTACTTC. The chain employs TRBV7-2 and TRBJ2-5; possibly TRBD1 for D (7 bases). Germline V gives CDR1 SGHTA, CDR2 FQGNSA. V was pared by 4 bases and J by 1 base, with 13 bases between. This CDR3 is 15 amino acids long.

The chain carries TRBV6-1 and TRBJ1-1, with D possibly being TRBD1 (6 bases). The germline V and J ends were trimmed by 4 bases and 1 base, with 10 bases remaining between them. CDR1 is MNHNS, CDR2 SASEGT, per germline. CDR3 length: 14 amino acids. The CDR3 is CASSVQGRNTEAFF. DNA for the CDR3: TGTGCCAGCAGTGTACAGGGAAGGAACACTGAAGCTTTCTTT.

The gene calls are TRBV5-1 and TRBJ2-7; TRBD1 aligns across 7 bases. The CDR3 has 15 residues. The germline V gene encodes CDR1 SGHRS and CDR2 YFSETQ. Trimming cost V 1 base and J 1 base; bases outside gene matches: 5. The CDR3 loop reads CASSLTPGQSYEQYF. In nucleotides, the CDR3 is TGCGCCAGCAGCTTGACCCCGGGACAGTCCTACGAGCAGTACTTC.